What follows is one T cell receptor (beta chain) and its context. The data derive from a study of identical twins. The V gene end was trimmed by 8 bases and the J gene end by 6 bases; junction bases not matched to a gene: 6. Germline V gene data show CDR1 as ENHRY and CDR2 as SYGVKD. The CDR3 spans 13 residues. Each CDR3 protein is one row after TCRdb ran MiXCR on the 5' RACE reads. Among 600,000 to 850,000 distinct CDR3 sequences listed, over 15% were seen once. The data also belong to a second study, concerning T cells expressing NK-cell markers. That source reports: CD3+CD56+NKG2C+, CD3+CD56+NKG2C- and CD3+CD56-NKG2C+ T cells, once sorted, supplied the TCR beta repertoires. With respect to HCMV, most of the eight sequenced donors were seropositive, and one was seronegative. Several of the experiments relied on an anti-gamma-delta TCR antibody so that only alpha-beta TCR T cells were sorted.

This receptor was taken from a woman younger than 35 in good health. Input material: PBMCs. The V gene is TRBV10-3, the J gene TRBJ2-1, with 8 bases aligning to TRBD1. The CDR3 coding sequence is TGTGCCATCGCAGACAGGGGCGGCAATGAGCAGTTCTTC. It is translated as CAIADRGGNEQFF.